This T cell receptor beta chain was sequenced in a study of T cell changes during pregnancy in multiple sclerosis. There are a few counts of this clone. Profiled with immunoSEQ multiplex PCR; TCRdb holds only in-frame clones, not every one. The repertoire holds about 98,000 clones, with 92% as singletons. This CDR3 is built from 15 residues. V dropped 5 bases and J dropped 4; count of bases not matched to a gene: 9. Germline values: CDR1 SEHNR, CDR2 FQNEAQ (reference sequence). The sample consisted of peripheral blood, taken after pregnancy. The V call is TRBV7-9, the J call TRBJ1-1; 8 nucleotides align to TRBD1. The receptor was derived from a female donor in good health, enrolled as a control in a pregnancy study. The CDR3 region is CASSPRLDRGTEAFF. As DNA, the CDR3 is TGTGCCAGCAGCCCCCGACTCGACAGGGGCACTGAAGCTTTCTTT.